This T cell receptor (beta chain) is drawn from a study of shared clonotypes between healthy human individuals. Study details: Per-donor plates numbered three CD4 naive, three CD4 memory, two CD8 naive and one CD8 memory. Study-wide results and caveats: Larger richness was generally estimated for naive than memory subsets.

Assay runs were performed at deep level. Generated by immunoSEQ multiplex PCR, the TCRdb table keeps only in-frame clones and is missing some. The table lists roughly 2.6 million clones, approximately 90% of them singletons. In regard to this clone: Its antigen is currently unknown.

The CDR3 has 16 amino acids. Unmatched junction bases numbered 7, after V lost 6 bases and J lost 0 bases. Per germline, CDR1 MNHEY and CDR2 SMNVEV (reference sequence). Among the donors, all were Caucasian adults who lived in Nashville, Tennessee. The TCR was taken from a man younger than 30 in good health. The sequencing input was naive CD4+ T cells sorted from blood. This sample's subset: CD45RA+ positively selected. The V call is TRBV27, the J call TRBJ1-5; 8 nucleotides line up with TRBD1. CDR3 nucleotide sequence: TGTGCCAGCAGGCCGCAGGGGGCTTATAGCAATCAGCCCCAGCATTTT. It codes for CASRPQGAYSNQPQHF.